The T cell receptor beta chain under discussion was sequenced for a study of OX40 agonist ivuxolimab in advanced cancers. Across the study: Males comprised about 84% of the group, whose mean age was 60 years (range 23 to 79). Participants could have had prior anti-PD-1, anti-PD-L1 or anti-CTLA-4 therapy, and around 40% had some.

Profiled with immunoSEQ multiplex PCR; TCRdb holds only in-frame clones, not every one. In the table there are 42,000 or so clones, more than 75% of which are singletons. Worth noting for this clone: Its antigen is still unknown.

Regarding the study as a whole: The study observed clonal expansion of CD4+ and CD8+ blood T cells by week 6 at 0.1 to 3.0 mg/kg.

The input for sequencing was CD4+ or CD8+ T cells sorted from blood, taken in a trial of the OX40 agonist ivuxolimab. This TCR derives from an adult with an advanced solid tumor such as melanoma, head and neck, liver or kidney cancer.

CDR3 DNA sequence: TGTGCCAGCAGCTCAGGACAGTTTCGAGCTTTCTTT. Translating it yields CASSSGQFRAFF. V is TRBV5-8 and J is TRBJ1-1, with D possibly being TRBD1 (6 bases). The CDR3 sequence is 12 residues long. From germline, CDR1 is SGHTS and CDR2 YDEGEE. V lost 3 bases, J lost 10 bases, and 13 bases lay in between.